This TCR beta chain originates from a study of T cell repertoires in cytomegalovirus infection (dated by TCRdb to the late 2010s). For the study in its entirety: The HLA type of each donor mattered for the analysis, because public TCR beta signatures pointed to carriage of CMV infection along with the matching HLA type. On the study overall, not on this receptor specifically: In the ex vivo response, HLA-C-restricted CMV-specific TCR beta clonotypes were dominant, and in two of eight donors the single most frequent clonotype came from this HLA-C-restricted group. Cumulative frequency of public TCR beta family members discriminated carriers of CMV infection plus the relevant HLA type in this cohort and an independent approximately 350-donor cohort.

The instrument was an Illumina HiSeq 1500. TCRdb passed the public sequencing reads through fastp at Q25 and MiXCR, retaining productive beta sequences. A single entry per CDR3 protein holds the most common genes and DNA from its merged rows. Within this sample are approximately 500,000 distinct CDR3 sequences, with about 17% of them counted one time only. In total, the top ten clones hold roughly a quarter of the sample. This clonotype was counted ten times or more. It lacks a known antigen. Nothing much larger sits one base from this clone, and base qualities are not available. The CDR3 measures 14 amino acids from cysteine to phenylalanine. The read is trimmed to its CDR3 DNA, 42 bases read in frame from base 1. In the germline V gene, CDR1 corresponds to SGHVS and CDR2 to FNYEAQ. A distance of 18 bases separates the germline ends of V and J, which lose 5 bases and 8 bases respectively.

The sequence is built from TRBV7-6 and TRBJ1-1; there is no confident call for the D gene. The TCR originated in a human donor in good health (CMV status not recorded). Some clones in this sample may be carry-over from other donors' samples. Sequenced material: CD8+ T cells from PBMCs. The CDR3 reads as follows: CASSATSESPEAFF. The bases read TGTGCCAGCAGCGCAACAAGTGAGTCGCCGGAAGCTTTCTTT. Outside the CDR3, residues come from the reference TRBV7-6 and TRBJ1-1 proteins, so the full variable domain is: GAGVSQSPRYKVTKRGQDVALRCDPISGHVSLYWYRQALGQGPEFLTYFNYEAQQDKSGLPNDRFSAERPEGSISTLTIQRTEQRDSAMYRCASSATSESPEAFFGQGTRLTVV.